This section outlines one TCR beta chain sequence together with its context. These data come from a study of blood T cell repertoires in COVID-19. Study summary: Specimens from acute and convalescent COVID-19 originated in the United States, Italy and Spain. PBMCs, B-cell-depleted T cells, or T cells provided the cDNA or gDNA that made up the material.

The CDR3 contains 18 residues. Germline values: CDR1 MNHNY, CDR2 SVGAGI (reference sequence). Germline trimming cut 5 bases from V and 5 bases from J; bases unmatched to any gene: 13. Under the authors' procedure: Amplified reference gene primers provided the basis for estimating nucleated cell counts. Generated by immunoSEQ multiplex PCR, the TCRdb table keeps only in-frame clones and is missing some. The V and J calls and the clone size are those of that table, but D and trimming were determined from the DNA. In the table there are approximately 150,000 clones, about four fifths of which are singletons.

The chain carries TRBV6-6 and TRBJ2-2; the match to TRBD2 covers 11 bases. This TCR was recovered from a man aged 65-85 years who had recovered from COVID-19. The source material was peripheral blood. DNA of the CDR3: TGTGCCAGCAGTCCCCAGGAGGGGCTAGCGGGGGGTACCGGGGAGCTGTTTTTT. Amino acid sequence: CASSPQEGLAGGTGELFF.